This note documents a single T cell receptor beta chain sequence. What this receptor recognizes is not known. Per-base qualities were not stored, and no clone one base away is much larger. CDR1 SQVTM and CDR2 ANQGSEA are derived from the germline V gene. Trimming at the junction amounts to 3 bases on V and 6 bases on J, and the germline ends lie 11 bases apart. The CDR3, from cysteine to phenylalanine, totals 13 residues. Only the CDR3 part of the read is kept: 39 bases, read in frame from the first base. The data belong to a study of identical twins (TCRdb year 2016). Study-level background: The study deep-sequenced TCR alpha and beta repertoires from monozygotic twins, unrelated adults of various ages and cord blood to test whether fetal clonotypes persist. To rule out contamination, replicate twin experiments were performed at different times with different library preparation protocols.

The full study reports these points: Fewer insertions were carried by abundant cord blood beta clonotypes; a weaker similar trend was observed in young adult naive repertoires, while no such trend was observed in memory repertoires. The excess sharing between twins in beta out-of-frame sequences was weaker because fewer shared sequences reduced the signal-to-noise ratio. Out-of-frame TCR alpha sharing in monozygotic twins was systematically underestimated by recombination models, whereas sharing between unrelated individuals was in agreement with the recombination models. Invariant T cells such as MAIT and iNKT could partly confound zero-insertion analyses, although diverse VJ usage argued against such confounding for most clonotypes. Because the same donors could not be followed over many years, the conclusions relied on cross-sectional statistical analysis. Compared with coincidental sharing between unrelated individuals, an excess of low generation-probability sequences was observed among out-of-frame TCR alpha sequences shared between twins.

Every donor was a healthy Caucasian. Three unrelated non-twin adults were additionally sequenced: a male aged 18 to 30, a male aged 50 to 60 and a female aged 50 to 60. Miltenyi CD45RO+ enrichment and human naive T-cell isolation kits were used to isolate memory (CD45RO+) and naive T cells from PBMC. Libraries were prepared through 5' RACE. Data came from an Illumina HiSeq 2000. A universal primer binding site was added through template switching, and the final cDNA carried a unique molecular identifier so that TCR cDNA molecules could be counted accurately. Specific primers in the conserved constant-segment region were used to synthesize first-strand cDNA for TCR alpha and beta chains. To control for contamination, every cDNA library was double barcoded, receiving both a SMART-Mk sample barcode and Illumina barcodes. TruSeq adapter sequences and Illumina sample barcodes were added in two successive PCR steps. TCR alpha and beta cDNA libraries were sequenced on the Illumina HiSeq platform with custom primers. The authors' pipeline ran thus. Raw reads were processed with MiGEC to extract unique molecular identifiers, and MiXCR was used to determine CDR3 positions. Recombination models were inferred per individual with the repgenHMM and IGoR tools using an EM algorithm. The tcR package in R was used for shared clonotype analysis, with sharing normalized by the product of cloneset sizes. To study raw recombination without the effects of thymic and clonal selection, out-of-frame nonproductive sequences were analyzed. The raw public reads went through TCRdb reprocessing: fastp at Q25, MiXCR clone calling, in-frame beta chains kept. Rows merge per CDR3 protein into single entries with the most common DNA and genes. The V and J calls shown here were made by TCRdb, not taken from the authors' results. This sample has hundreds of thousands of distinct CDR3 sequences in its table, and roughly 6% of those were observed once. The biggest ten clones account for roughly 2% of the sample.

The TCR originated in a man aged 18 to 35 in good health. The chain is encoded by TRBV29-1 joined to TRBJ2-2; the D gene is perhaps TRBD1 or TRBD2, each of them matching over 5 bases. Sequencing was performed on naive T cells sorted from blood. In light of the paper, this sample's cell subset or site label describes: cells isolated with a human naive T-cell isolation kit. The bases are TGCAGCGTTGAGAGGGGAAGGGCCGGGGAGCTGTTTTTT. Protein translation: CSVERGRAGELFF.